This T cell receptor beta chain was sequenced in a study of human T cells and chemical hapten exposure. MiXCR, run by TCRdb on the RACE reads, gives a single entry per CDR3 protein. The data show 35,000 to 50,000 distinct CDR3 sequences, with 8.5% to 10% seen just once and roughly 13% held by the top ten. Time point noted: patch test 2, 6 weeks after DPC sensitization. The treatment is: therapeutic diphenylcyclopropenone sensitization with weekly scalp DPC. Total RNA was extracted from unfractionated whole blood. The CDR3 runs 14 residues. Germline CDR1 DFQATT, CDR2 SNEGSKA (reference sequence). V gave up 4 bases and J gave up 3 bases; unmatched junction bases: 8.

The sequence was obtained from a woman in her 30s with alopecia areata. Some clones in this sample may be carry-over from other donors' samples. The sequencing used whole blood, collected in connection with sensitization to the hapten diphenylcyclopropenone (DPC). This chain uses TRBV20-1 with TRBJ1-2; 7 bases fit TRBD1. The CDR3 DNA follows: TGCAGTGCTAACCTGGGACAGTCATACTATGGCTACACCTTC. This translates into CSANLGQSYYGYTF.